This entry is about one T cell receptor beta chain. This sample was included in a study of CD8 T cells in Susac syndrome. Trimming took 8 bases from V and 7 from J, leaving 14 bases between them. Germline lookup yields CDR1 SQVTM and CDR2 ANQGSEA. This CDR3 is 12 amino acids long. An input of 0.5 to 1 ug of RNA was subjected to reverse transcription using random hexamers. TCRdb called the immunoSEQ multiplex PCR reads again in MiXCR, with one record for every CDR3 protein. This sample has about 83,000 distinct CDR3 sequences, with approximately 95% found just once. The sample was CD8+ T cells from PBMCs. J is TRBJ2-2 and V is TRBV29-1, with D perhaps TRBD1 or TRBD2 (6 bases each). This clonotype was obtained from a human donor with Susac syndrome. The CDR3 sequence: CSSRGEHGELFF. The DNA for the CDR3 is TGCAGCTCGAGGGGGGAGCACGGGGAGCTGTTTTTT.